This TCR beta chain was sequenced during a study of blood T cell repertoires in COVID-19. Turning to the study itself: The cDNA or gDNA used as material had been derived from T cells, B-cell-depleted T cells, or PBMCs.

Trimming at V came to 6 bases and at J to 8 bases, leaving 15 bases not matched to a gene. The CDR3 consists of 16 residues. The V gene's germline CDR1 is ENHRY and CDR2 SYGVKD. Generated by immunoSEQ multiplex PCR, the TCRdb table keeps only in-frame clones and is missing some. The sample has some 150,000 clones; approximately 85% are singletons. This TCR was recovered from a man aged 35 to 55 who had recovered from COVID-19. V and J are TRBV10-3 and TRBJ2-1; 8 positions agree with TRBD1. Sample: peripheral blood. CDR3 residues: CAIRTPGTGGVYEQFF. The CDR3 DNA is TGTGCCATCAGAACCCCCGGGACAGGTGGAGTCTATGAGCAGTTCTTC.